This T cell receptor (beta chain) was observed in a study of cytomegalovirus exposure and HLA in healthy donors. Study findings and constraints: A few CMV-associated chains proved CMV antigen-specific in vitro. The listing of 150 to 200 TCR beta chains classed them as cytomegalovirus-associated. The tendency of first-cohort TCR clusters to co-occur in the 120 validation repertoires was the finding of a later analysis.

Germline CDR1 and CDR2: GTSNPN and SVGIG (reference sequence). The CDR3 has 15 amino acids. After removal of 2 bases from V and 1 base from J, the junction contained 7 bases not matched to a gene. As for this clone: Its antigen is currently unknown. Other DNA sequences in this specimen translate into the identical CDR3.

The donors were part of the validation cohort, which consisted of some 120 subjects and was separate from the first cohort of 666 subjects. Libraries were prepared by immunoSEQ multiplex PCR; TCRdb keeps only in-frame clonotypes and omits some of them. The sample lists approximately 170,000 clones, almost 85% occurring once. The sequence derives from a man in his thirties or forties in good health and CMV-seropositive. This sequence joins TRBV30 and TRBJ2-7; 8 bases agree with TRBD2. The sample taken for sequencing was PBMCs. This CDR3 is CAWSPLAGVSYEQYF. The CDR3 DNA follows: TGTGCCTGGAGTCCTCTAGCGGGCGTTTCCTACGAGCAGTACTTC.